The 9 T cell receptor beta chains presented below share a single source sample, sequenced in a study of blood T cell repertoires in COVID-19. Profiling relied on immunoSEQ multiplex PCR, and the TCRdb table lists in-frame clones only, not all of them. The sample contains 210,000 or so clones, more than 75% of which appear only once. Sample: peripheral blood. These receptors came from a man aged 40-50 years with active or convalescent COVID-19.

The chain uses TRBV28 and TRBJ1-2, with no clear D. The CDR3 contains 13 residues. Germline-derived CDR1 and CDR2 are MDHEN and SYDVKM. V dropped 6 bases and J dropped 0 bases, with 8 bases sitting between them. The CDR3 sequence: CASSARANYGYTF. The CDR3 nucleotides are TGTGCCAGCAGCGCCCGGGCTAACTATGGCTACACCTTC.

CDR3 sequence (DNA): TGTGCCAGCAGCTTTGGCAGGGAGAACACTGAAGCTTTCTTT. Translating it yields CASSFGRENTEAFF. The rearrangement joins TRBV11-2 to TRBJ1-1; D is perhaps TRBD1 (5 bases). V lost 3 bases and J lost 1, with 9 bases in between. The germline CDR1 and CDR2 sequences are SGHAT and FQNNGV. The CDR3 has 14 amino acids. The full variable domain, completed using reference TRBV11-2 and TRBJ1-1, is EAGVAQSPRYKIIEKRQSVAFWCNPISGHATLYWYQQILGQGPKLLIQFQNNGVVDDSQLPKDRFSAERLKGVDSTLKIQPAKLEDSAVYLCASSFGRENTEAFFGQGTRLTVV.

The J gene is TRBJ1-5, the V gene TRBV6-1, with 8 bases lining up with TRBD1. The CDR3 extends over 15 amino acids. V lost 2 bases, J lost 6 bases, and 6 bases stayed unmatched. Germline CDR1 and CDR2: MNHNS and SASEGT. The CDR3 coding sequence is TGTGCCAGCAGTGAACAGGCAGGGGGCAGTCAGCCCCAGCATTTT. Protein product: CASSEQAGGSQPQHF.

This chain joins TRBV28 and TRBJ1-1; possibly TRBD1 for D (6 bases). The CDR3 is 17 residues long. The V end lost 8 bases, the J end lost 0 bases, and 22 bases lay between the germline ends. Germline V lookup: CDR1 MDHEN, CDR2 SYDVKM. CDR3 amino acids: CASLDGDNSLMNTEAFF. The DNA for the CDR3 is TGTGCCAGCCTAGATGGGGACAACTCTTTAATGAACACTGAAGCTTTCTTT.

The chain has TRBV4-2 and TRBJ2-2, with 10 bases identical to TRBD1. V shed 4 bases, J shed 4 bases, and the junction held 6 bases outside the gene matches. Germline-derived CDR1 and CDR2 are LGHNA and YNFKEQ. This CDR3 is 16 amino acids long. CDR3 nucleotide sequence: TGTGCCAGCAGCCCAAGGGACAGGGGCCCCACCGGGGAGCTGTTTTTT. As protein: CASSPRDRGPTGELFF.

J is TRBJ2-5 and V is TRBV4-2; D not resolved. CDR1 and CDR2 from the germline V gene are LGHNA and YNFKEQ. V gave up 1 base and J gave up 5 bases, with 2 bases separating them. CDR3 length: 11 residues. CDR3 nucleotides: TGTGCCAGCAGCCAAGCGGAGACCCAGTACTTC. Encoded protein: CASSQAETQYF.

In DNA, the CDR3 is TGTGCCAGCACCGGGAGTTCGACCGGGGAGCTGTTTTTT. Protein: CASTGSSTGELFF. V usage is TRBV28 and J usage is TRBJ2-2, with D tentatively TRBD2 (6 bases). This CDR3 is 13 amino acids long. Germline lookup yields CDR1 MDHEN and CDR2 SYDVKM. V was cut by 7 bases and J by 5 bases, with 11 bases left in between.

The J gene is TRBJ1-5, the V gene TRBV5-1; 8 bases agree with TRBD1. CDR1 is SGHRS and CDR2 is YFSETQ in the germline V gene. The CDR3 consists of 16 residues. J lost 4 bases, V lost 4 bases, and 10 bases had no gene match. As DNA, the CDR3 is TGCGCCAGCAGCCTGGAGGGGACAGGTTCAAATCAGCCCCAGCATTTT. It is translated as CASSLEGTGSNQPQHF.

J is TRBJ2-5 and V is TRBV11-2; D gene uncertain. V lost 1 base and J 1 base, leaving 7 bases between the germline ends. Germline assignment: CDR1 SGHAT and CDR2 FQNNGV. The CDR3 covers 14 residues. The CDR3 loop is CASSLGLTQETQYF. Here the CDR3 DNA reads TGTGCCAGCAGCTTAGGACTTACCCAAGAGACCCAGTACTTC.